The 8 T cell receptor beta chains presented below share a single source sample, sequenced in a study of T cell repertoires in cytomegalovirus infection. MiXCR was run by TCRdb on the reads, yielding one entry per CDR3 protein. This sample has about 490,000 distinct CDR3 sequences, with around 27% found just once. The specimen sequenced was PBMCs. The source of these receptors is a human donor in good health (CMV status not recorded). Some clones in this sample may be carry-over from other donors' samples.

The chain recombines TRBV6-2 or TRBV6-3 with TRBJ2-1, with TRBD1 identical over 7 bases. The CDR3 contains 14 residues. The germline V gene has CDR1 MNHEY and CDR2 SVGEGT. With V trimmed by 7 bases and J by 3 bases, 6 bases remained unmatched. The CDR3 coding sequence is TGTGCCAGCACTAAACAGGGGCTCTACAATGAGCAGTTCTTC. Residues: CASTKQGLYNEQFF.

This clonotype was seen a few times. This sequence joins TRBV12-5 and TRBJ2-2; no firm D call. V was shortened by 6 bases and J by 0 bases, with 2 bases between the two germline ends. Per germline, CDR1 LGHNT and CDR2 FRNRAP. The CDR3 is made up of 12 amino acids. The CDR3 DNA reads as TGTGCTAGTGGGCCGAACACCGGGGAGCTGTTTTTT. This codes for CASGPNTGELFF.

This clonotype appeared many times. This chain joins TRBV6-1 and TRBJ1-5, with no clear D. This CDR3 is 13 amino acids long. Germline V lookup: CDR1 MNHNS, CDR2 SASEGT. Trimming cost V 5 bases and J 4 bases, with 9 bases left between them. The CDR3 loop reads CASSPPGNQPQHF. The CDR3 nucleotides read TGTGCCAGCAGTCCCCCGGGGAATCAGCCCCAGCATTTT.

The chain is built from TRBV2 and TRBJ2-1; 7 positions match TRBD1. The J segment lost 3 bases and the V segment lost 1 base, leaving 6 bases of the junction unmatched. CDR1 is SNHLY and CDR2 is FYNNEI in the germline V gene. The CDR3 totals 16 residues. The CDR3 spells CASSEVTGPRYNEQFF. CDR3 coding DNA: TGTGCCAGCAGTGAAGTGACAGGGCCCCGCTACAATGAGCAGTTCTTC.

V gene TRBV4-1 combines with J gene TRBJ2-1; D call uncertain. The length of the CDR3 is 13 residues. V was clipped by 3 bases and J by 10 bases, with 13 bases between them. The germline gives CDR1 MGHRA, CDR2 YSYEKL. The CDR3 spells CASSQTVVGEQFF. As DNA, the CDR3 is TGCGCCAGCAGCCAGACGGTGGTAGGAGAGCAGTTCTTC.

This clonotype was found a few times. J is TRBJ1-6 and V is TRBV7-2; D is perhaps TRBD1 (6 bases). The CDR3 length is 15 residues. V was shortened by 1 base and J by 10 bases, with 14 bases between the two germline ends. CDR1 SGHTA and CDR2 FQGNSA come from the germline V gene. The CDR3 DNA is TGTGCCAGCAGCTTAGAGGGGGTCACGAGGTCACCCCTCCACTTT. Protein: CASSLEGVTRSPLHF.

The genes are TRBV6-2 or TRBV6-3 and TRBJ1-5; a weak D match, TRBD1 (6 bases). The CDR3 is 17 amino acids. Looked up from germline, CDR1 is MNHEY and CDR2 is SVGEGT. The germline V and J ends were trimmed by 7 bases and 5 bases, with 24 bases remaining between them. CDR3 loop: CASMFRGTRGPHQPQHF. The CDR3 DNA is TGTGCCAGCATGTTCCGTGGGACAAGGGGCCCCCATCAGCCCCAGCATTTT.

The J gene is TRBJ2-1, the V gene TRBV7-3; perhaps TRBD1 as D (6 bases). Between the trimmed V and J ends, which lost 6 bases and 8 bases, there was a span of 11 bases. CDR1 SGHTA and CDR2 FQGTGA come from the germline V gene. This CDR3 is built from 12 residues. CDR3 sequence reads: CASSSKGDEQFF. As DNA, the CDR3 is TGTGCCAGCAGTTCTAAGGGGGATGAGCAGTTCTTC.